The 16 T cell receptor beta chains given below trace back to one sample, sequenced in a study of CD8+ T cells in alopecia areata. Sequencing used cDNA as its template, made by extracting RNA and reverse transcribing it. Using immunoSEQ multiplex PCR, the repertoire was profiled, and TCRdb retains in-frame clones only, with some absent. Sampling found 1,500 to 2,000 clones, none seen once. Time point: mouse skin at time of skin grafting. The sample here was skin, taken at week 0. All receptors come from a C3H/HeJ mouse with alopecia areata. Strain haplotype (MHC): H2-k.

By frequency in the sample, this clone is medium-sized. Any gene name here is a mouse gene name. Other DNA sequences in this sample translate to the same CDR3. The CDR3 bases that were read are TGTGCCAGCAGCCCCCGGGACAGGGGAAACACCGGG. The encoded protein is CASSPRDRGNTG. The whole CDR3 protein is CASSPRDRGNTGQLYF. The chain uses TRBV5 and TRBJ2-2; 10 bases are a match to TRBD1. The read ends 4 residues before the CDR3 terminus; that terminus is restored from the germline J gene. This CDR3 has 16 residues. Germline trimming cut 4 bases from V and 1 base from J; bases unmatched to any gene: 3. Looked up from germline, CDR1 is LGHNA and CDR2 is YNLKQL (reference sequence).

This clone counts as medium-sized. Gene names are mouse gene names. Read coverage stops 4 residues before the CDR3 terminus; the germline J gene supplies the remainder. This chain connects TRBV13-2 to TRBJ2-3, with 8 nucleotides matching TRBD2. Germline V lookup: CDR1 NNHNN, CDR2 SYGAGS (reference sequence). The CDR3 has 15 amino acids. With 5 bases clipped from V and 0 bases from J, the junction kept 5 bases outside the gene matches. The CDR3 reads CASGLGGASAETLYF. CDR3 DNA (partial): TGTGCCAGCGGCCTGGGGGGCGCTAGTGCAGAA.

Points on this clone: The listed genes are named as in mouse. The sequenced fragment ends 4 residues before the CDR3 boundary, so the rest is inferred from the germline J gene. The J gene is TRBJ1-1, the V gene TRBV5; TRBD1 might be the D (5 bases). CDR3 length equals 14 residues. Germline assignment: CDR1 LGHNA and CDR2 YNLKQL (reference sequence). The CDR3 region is CASSQDGGGTEVFF. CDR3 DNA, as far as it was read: TGTGCCAGCAGCCAAGATGGGGGGGGGACA.

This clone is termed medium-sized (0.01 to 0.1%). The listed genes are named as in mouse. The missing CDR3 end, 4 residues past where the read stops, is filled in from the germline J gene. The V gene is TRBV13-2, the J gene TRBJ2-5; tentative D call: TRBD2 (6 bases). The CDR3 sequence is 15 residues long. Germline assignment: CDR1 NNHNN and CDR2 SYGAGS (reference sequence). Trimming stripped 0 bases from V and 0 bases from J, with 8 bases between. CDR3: CASGDGGDNQDTQYF. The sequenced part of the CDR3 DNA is TGTGCCAGCGGTGATGGGGGGGATAACCAAGAC.

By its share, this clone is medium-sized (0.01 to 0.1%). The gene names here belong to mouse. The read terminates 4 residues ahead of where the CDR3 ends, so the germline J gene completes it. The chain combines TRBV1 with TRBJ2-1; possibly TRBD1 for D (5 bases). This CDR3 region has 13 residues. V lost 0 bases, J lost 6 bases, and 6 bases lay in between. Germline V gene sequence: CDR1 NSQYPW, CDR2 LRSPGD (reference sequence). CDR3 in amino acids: CTCSADQGAEQFF. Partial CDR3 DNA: TGCACCTGCAGTGCAGATCAGGGTGCT.

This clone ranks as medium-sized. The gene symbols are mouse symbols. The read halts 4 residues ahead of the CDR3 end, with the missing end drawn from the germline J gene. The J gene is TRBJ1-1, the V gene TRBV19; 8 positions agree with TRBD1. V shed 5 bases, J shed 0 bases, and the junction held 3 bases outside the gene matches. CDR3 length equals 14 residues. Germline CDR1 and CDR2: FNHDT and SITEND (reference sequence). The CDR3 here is CASRPDRANTEVFF. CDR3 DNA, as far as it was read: TGTGCCAGCAGGCCGGACAGGGCAAACACA.

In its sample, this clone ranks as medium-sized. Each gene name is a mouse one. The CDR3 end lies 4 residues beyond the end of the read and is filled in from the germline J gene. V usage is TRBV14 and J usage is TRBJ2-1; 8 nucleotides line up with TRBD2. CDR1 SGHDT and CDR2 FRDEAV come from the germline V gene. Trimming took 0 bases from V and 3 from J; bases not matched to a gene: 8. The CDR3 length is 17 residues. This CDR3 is CASSFFFLGGPYAEQFF. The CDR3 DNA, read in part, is TGTGCCAGCAGTTTCTTTTTCCTGGGGGGCCCCTATGCT. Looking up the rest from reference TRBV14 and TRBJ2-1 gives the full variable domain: EAGVTQSPRYAVLQEGQAVSFWCDPISGHDTLYWYQQPRDQGPQLLVYFRDEAVIDNSQLPSDRFSAVRPKGTNSTLKIQSAKQGDTATYLCASSFFFLGGPYAEQFFGPGTRLTVL.

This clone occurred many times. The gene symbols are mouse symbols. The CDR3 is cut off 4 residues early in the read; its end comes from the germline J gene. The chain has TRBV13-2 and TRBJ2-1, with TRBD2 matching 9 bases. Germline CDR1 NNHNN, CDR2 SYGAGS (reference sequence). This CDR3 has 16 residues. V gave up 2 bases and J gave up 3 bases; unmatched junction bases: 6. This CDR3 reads CASGEGGGAPYAEQFF. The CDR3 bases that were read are TGTGCCAGCGGTGAGGGTGGGGGGGCGCCCTATGCT.

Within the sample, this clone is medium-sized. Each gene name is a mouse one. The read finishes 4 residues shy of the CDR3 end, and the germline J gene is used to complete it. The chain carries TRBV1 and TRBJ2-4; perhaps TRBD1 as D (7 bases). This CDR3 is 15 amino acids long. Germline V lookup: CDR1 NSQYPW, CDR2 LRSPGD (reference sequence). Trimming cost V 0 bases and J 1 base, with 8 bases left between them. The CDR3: CTCSADRGGQNTLYF. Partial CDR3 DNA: TGCACCTGCAGTGCAGACAGGGGGGGTCAAAAC.

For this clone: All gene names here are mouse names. The sequenced part of the CDR3 DNA is TGTGCCAGCAGCCATCTCCGACTGGGGGCGTATGCT. Protein sequence: CASSHLRLGAYA. The entire CDR3 protein reads CASSHLRLGAYAEQFF. The rearrangement joins TRBV5 to TRBJ2-1; 9 nucleotides match TRBD2. The read ends 4 residues before the CDR3 terminus; that terminus is restored from the germline J gene. Losses at the gene ends were 3 bases for V and 4 bases for J; bases not matched to a gene: 7. Germline loops: CDR1 LGHNA, CDR2 YNLKQL (reference sequence). The CDR3 spans 16 residues.

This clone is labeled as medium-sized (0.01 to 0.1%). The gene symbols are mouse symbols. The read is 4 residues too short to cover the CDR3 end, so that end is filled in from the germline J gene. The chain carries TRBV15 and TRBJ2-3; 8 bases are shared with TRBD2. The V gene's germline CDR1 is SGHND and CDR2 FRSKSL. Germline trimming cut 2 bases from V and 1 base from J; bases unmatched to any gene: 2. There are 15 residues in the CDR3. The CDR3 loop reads CASSLRWGGAETLYF. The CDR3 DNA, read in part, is TGTGCCAGCAGTTTACGCTGGGGGGGTGCAGAA.

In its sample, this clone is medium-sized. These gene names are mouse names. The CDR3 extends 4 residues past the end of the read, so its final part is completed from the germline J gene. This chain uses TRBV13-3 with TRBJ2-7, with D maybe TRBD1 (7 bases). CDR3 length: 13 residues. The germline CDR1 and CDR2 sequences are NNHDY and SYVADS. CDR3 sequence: CASSEPGGYEQYF. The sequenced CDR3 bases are TGTGCCAGCAGTGAACCAGGGGGGTAT.

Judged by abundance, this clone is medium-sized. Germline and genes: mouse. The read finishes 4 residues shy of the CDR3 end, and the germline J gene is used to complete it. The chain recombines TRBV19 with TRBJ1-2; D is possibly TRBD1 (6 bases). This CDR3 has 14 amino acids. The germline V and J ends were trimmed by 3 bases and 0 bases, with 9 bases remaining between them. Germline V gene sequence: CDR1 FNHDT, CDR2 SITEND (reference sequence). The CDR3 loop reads CASSTGTTNSDYTF. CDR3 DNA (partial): TGTGCCAGCAGTACCGGGACAACAAACTCC.

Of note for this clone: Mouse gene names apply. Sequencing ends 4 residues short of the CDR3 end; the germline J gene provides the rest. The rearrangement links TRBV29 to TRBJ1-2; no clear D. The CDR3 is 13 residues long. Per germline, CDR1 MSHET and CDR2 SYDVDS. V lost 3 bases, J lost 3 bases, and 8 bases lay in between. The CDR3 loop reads CASSFQGYSDYTF. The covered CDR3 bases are TGTGCTAGCAGTTTCCAAGGGTACTCC.

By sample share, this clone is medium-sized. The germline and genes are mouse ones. The CDR3 DNA, read in part, is TGTGCCAGCAGTGATGGGACTGGGGACAACTATGCT. Translated: CASSDGTGDNYA. The CDR3 reads in full as CASSDGTGDNYAEQFF. V is TRBV13-3 and J is TRBJ2-1; 9 bases fit TRBD2. The read terminates 4 residues ahead of where the CDR3 ends, so the germline J gene completes it. V shed 0 bases and J 1 base; nucleotides not matched to a gene: 2. CDR1 is NNHDY and CDR2 is SYVADS in the germline V gene. CDR3 length: 16 residues.

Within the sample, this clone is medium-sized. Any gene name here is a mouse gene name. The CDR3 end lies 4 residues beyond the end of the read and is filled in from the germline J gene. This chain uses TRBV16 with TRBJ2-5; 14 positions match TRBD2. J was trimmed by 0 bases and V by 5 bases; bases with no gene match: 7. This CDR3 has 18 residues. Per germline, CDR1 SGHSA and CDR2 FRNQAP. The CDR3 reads CASSPPGLGGPNQDTQYF. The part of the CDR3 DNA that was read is TGTGCAAGCAGCCCCCCGGGACTGGGGGGGCCTAACCAAGAC.